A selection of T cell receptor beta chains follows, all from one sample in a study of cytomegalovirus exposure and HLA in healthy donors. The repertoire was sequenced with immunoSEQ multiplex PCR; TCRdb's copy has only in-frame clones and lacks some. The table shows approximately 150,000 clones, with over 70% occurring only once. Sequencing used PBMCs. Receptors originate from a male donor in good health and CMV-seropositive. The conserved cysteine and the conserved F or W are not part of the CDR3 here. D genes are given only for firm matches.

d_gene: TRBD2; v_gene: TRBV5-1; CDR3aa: ASSLDRRAGEWYEQF
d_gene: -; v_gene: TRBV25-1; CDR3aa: ASGGTLVDEQY
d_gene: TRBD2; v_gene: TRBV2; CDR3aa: ASPPPRGGSYNEQF
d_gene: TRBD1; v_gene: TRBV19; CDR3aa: ATSRTGEDEKLF
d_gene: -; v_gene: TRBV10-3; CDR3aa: ATKEGGGLGYT
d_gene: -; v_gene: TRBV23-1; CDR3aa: ASTGAPWGYT
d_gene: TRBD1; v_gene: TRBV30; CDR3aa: ACHEGAQAEAF
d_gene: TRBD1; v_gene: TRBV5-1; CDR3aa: ASSWGQGNYNEQF
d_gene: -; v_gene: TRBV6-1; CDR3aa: ASRVGVGAGYEQY
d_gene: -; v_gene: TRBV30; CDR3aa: AWGGRGRVETQY
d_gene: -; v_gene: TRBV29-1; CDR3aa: SVGATDNEQF
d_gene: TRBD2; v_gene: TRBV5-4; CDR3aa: ASSPKGTSGGNEQF
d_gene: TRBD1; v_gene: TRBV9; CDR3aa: ASSALGTGGETQY
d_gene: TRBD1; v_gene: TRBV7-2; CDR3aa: ASSFRDRASYEQY
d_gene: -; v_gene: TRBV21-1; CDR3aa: ASSKHRVGEETQY
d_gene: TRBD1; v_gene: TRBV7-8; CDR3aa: ASSLVAGQGISGANVLT
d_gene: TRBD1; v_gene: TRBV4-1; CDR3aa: ASSQAWRDSEAF
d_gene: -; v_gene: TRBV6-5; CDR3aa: ASSYATGTYEQY
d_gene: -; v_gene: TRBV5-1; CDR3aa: ASSLGGGAGAEAF
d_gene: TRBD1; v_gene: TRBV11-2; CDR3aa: ATQLRRQGAPGANVLT
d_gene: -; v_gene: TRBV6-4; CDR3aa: ASSEGLGTGELF
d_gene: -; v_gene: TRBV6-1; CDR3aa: ASSESGSSLNEQF
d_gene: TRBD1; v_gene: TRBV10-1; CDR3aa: ASKRDREADTQY